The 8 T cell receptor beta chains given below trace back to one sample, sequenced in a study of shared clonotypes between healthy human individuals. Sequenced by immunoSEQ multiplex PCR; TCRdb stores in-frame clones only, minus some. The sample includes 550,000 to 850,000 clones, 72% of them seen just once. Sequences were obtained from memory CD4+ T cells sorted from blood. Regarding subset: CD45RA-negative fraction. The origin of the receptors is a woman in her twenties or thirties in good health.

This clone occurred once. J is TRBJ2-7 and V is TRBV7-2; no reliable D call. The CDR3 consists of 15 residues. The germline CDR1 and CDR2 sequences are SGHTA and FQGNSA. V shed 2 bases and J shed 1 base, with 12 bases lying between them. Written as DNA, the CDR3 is TGTGCCAGCAGCTTAAGTAGGGTTGGATCCTACGAGCAGTACTTC. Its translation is CASSLSRVGSYEQYF.

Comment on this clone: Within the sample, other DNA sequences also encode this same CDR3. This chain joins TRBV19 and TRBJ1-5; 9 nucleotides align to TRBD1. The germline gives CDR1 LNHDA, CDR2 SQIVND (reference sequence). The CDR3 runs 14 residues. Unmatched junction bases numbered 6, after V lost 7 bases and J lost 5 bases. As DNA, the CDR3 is TGTGCCAGTAACCCGACAGGGGGTGATCAGCCCCAGCATTTT. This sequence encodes CASNPTGGDQPQHF.

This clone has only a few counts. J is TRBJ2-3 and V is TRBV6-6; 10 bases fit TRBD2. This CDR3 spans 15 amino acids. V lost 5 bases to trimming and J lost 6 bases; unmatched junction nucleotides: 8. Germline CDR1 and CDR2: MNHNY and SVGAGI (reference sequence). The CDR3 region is CASSDLAGGGDTQYF. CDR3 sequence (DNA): TGTGCCAGCAGTGATTTAGCGGGAGGCGGGGATACGCAGTATTTT.

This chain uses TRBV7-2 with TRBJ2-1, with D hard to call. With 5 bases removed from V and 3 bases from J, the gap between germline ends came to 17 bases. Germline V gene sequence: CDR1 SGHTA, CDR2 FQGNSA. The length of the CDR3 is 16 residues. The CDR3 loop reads CASSLSSYPLYNEQFF. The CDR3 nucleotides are TGTGCCAGCAGCCTAAGTTCCTACCCCCTCTACAATGAGCAGTTCTTC. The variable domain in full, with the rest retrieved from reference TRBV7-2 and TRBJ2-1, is GAGVSQSPSNKVTEKGKDVELRCDPISGHTALYWYRQSLGQGLEFLIYFQGNSAPDKSGLPSDRFSAERTGGSVSTLTIQRTQQEDSAVYLCASSLSSYPLYNEQFFGPGTRLTVL.

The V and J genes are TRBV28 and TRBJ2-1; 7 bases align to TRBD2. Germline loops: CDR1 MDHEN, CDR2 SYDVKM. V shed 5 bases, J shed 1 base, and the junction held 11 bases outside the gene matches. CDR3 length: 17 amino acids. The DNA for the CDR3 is TGTGCCAGCAGTCCCCCCCCGCACGGGGGGTCCTACAATGAGCAGTTCTTC. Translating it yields CASSPPPHGGSYNEQFF.

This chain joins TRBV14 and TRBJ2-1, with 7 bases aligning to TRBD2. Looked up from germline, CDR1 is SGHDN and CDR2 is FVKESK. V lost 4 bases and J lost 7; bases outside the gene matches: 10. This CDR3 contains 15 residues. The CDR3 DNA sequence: TGTGCCAGCAGCCTACTAGGACTAGAAGGTAATGAGCAGTTCTTC. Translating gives CASSLLGLEGNEQFF.

CDR3 nucleotides: TGTGCCAGCAGTCCGGGACGCGTAGCTTTCTTT. It translates to CASSPGRVAFF. The chain couples TRBV2 to TRBJ1-1; tentatively, D is TRBD1 (5 bases). The CDR3 has 11 amino acids. The V gene lost 5 bases and the J gene lost 10 bases, with 11 bases spanning the gap. Looked up from germline, CDR1 is SNHLY and CDR2 is FYNNEI.

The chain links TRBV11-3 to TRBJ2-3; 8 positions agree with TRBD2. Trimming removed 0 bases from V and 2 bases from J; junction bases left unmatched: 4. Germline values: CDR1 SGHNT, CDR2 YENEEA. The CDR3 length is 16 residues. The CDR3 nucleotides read TGTGCCAGCAGCTTAGATAGCGGGAACCCCACAGATACGCAGTATTTT. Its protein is CASSLDSGNPTDTQYF.